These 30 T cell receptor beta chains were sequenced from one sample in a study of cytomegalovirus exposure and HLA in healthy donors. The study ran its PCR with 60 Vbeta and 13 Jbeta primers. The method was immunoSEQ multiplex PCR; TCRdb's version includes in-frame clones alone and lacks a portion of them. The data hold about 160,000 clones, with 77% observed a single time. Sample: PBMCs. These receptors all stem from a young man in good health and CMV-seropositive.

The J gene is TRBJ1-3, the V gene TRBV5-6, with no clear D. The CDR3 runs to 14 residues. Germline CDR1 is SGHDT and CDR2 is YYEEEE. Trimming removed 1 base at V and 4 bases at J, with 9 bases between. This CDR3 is CASSLTSAGNTIYF. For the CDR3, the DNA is TGTGCCAGCAGCTTGACGAGTGCCGGAAACACCATATATTTT.

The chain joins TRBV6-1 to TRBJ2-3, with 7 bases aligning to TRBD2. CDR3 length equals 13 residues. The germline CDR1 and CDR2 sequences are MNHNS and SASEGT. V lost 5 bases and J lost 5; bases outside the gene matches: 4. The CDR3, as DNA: TGTGCCAGCAGTCGGAGGGAGGGAGATACGCAGTATTTT. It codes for CASSRREGDTQYF.

Here the CDR3 reads CASSGLAGASDTQYF. Written as DNA, the CDR3 is TGTGCCAGCAGTGGTCTAGCGGGGGCTTCGGATACGCAGTATTTT. The V gene is TRBV28, the J gene TRBJ2-3; 10 bases agree with TRBD2. The CDR3 totals 15 residues. Germline V gene sequence: CDR1 MDHEN, CDR2 SYDVKM. V was clipped by 5 bases and J by 6 bases; unmatched bases: 8.

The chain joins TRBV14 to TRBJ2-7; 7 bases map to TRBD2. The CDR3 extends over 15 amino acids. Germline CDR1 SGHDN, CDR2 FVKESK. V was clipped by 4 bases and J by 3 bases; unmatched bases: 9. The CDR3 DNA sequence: TGTGCCAGCAGCCCCCTGGGGGGGATTATCTACGAGCAGTACTTC. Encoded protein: CASSPLGGIIYEQYF.

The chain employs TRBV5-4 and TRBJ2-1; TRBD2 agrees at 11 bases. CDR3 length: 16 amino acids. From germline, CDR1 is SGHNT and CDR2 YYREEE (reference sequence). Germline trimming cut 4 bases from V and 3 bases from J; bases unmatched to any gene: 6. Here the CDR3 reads CASSITGLADYNEQFF. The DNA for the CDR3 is TGTGCCAGCAGCATAACGGGACTAGCGGACTACAATGAGCAGTTCTTC.

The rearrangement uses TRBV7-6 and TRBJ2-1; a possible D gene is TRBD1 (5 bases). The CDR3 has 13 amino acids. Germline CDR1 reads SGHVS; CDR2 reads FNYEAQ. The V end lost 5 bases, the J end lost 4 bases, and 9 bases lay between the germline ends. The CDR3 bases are TGTGCCAGCAGCGCCGACAGATACAATGAGCAGTTCTTC. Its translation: CASSADRYNEQFF.

As DNA, the CDR3 is TGCGCCAGCAGCCCCCGATGGGACAGGGTCACAGATACGCAGTATTTT. As protein: CASSPRWDRVTDTQYF. The chain is built from TRBV4-1 and TRBJ2-3, with 9 bases matching TRBD1. V shed 4 bases, J shed 2 bases, and the junction held 7 bases outside the gene matches. Germline CDR1 MGHRA, CDR2 YSYEKL. This CDR3 is 16 amino acids long.

The CDR3: CASSPRLMNTEAFF. The CDR3 region has the DNA TGTGCCAGCAGCCCCCGACTTATGAACACTGAAGCTTTCTTT. This sequence joins TRBV9 and TRBJ1-1; D is unresolved. CDR1 and CDR2 (germline): SGDLS, YYNGEE. Deletions cut 4 bases from V and 0 bases from J, with 10 bases between. This CDR3 has 14 amino acids.

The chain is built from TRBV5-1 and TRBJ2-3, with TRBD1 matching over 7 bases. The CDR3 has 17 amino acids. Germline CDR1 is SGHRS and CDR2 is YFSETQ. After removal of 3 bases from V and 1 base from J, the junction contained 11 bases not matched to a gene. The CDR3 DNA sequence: TGCGCCAGCAGCTCGGCCGGACAGGCCGACCGCACAGATACGCAGTATTTT. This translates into CASSSAGQADRTDTQYF.

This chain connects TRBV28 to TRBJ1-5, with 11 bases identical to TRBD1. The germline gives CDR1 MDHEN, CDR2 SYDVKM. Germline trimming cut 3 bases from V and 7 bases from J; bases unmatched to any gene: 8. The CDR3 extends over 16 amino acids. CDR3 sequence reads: CASSFEGQGVYQPQHF. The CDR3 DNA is TGTGCCAGCAGTTTTGAGGGACAGGGGGTCTACCAGCCCCAGCATTTT.

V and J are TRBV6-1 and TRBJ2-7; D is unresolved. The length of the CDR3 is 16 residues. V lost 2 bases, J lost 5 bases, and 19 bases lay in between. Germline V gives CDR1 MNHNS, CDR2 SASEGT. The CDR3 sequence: CASSEFPDRGPDEQYF. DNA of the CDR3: TGTGCCAGCAGTGAATTTCCCGACCGCGGCCCGGACGAGCAGTACTTC.

The chain's CDR3 is CASTEVRNQPQHF. CDR3 DNA: TGTGCCAGCACGGAGGTTCGGAATCAGCCCCAGCATTTT. The chain links TRBV2 to TRBJ1-5; D is unclear. CDR1 is SNHLY and CDR2 is FYNNEI in the germline V gene. The CDR3 has 13 residues. Trimming shortened V by 7 bases and J by 4 bases, and 11 bases separated the two germline ends.

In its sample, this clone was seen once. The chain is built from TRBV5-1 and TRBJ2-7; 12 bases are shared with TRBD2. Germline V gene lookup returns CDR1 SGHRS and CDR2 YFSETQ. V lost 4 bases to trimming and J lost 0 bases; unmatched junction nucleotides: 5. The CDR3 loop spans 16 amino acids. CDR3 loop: CASSDLAGGPSYEQYF. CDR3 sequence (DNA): TGCGCCAGCAGCGATCTAGCGGGGGGGCCCTCCTACGAGCAGTACTTC. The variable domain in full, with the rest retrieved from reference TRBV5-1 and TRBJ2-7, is KAGVTQTPRYLIKTRGQQVTLSCSPISGHRSVSWYQQTPGQGLQFLFEYFSETQRNKGNFPGRFSGRQFSNSRSEMNVSTLELGDSALYLCASSDLAGGPSYEQYFGPGTRLTVT.

The CDR3 nucleotides read TGCAGCCTTTCGGACAGCTCAACCTACGAGCAGTACTTC. Translation: CSLSDSSTYEQYF. The chain has TRBV29-1 and TRBJ2-7; maybe TRBD1 (6 bases). The CDR3 is 13 amino acids. Looked up from germline, CDR1 is SQVTM and CDR2 is ANQGSEA. The V end lost 8 bases, the J end lost 2 bases, and 16 bases lay between the germline ends.

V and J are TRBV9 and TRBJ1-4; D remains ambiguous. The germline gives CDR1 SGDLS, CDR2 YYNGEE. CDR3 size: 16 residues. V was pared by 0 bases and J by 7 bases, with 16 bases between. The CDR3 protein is CASSVEPEDFGEKLFF. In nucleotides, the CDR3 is TGTGCCAGCAGCGTAGAGCCAGAGGATTTTGGTGAAAAACTGTTTTTT.

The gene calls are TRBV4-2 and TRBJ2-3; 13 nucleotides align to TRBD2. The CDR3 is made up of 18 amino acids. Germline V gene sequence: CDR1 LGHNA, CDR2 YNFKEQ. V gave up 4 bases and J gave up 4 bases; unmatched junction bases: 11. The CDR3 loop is CASSLHPLAGGRSDTQYF. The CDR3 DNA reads TGTGCCAGCAGCCTTCACCCACTAGCGGGGGGGCGATCAGATACGCAGTATTTT.

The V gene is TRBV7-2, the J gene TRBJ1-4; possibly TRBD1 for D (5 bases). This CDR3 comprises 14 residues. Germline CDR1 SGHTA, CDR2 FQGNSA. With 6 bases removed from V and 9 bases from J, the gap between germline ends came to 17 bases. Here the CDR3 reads CASRPFQGPQKLFF. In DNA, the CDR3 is TGTGCCAGCAGACCCTTCCAGGGCCCCCAAAAACTGTTTTTT.

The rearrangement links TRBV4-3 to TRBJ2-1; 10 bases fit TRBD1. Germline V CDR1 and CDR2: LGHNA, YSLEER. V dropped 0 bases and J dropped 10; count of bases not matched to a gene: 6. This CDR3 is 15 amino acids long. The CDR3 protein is CASSQDWTGGYEQFF. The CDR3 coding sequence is TGCGCCAGCAGCCAAGACTGGACAGGGGGATACGAGCAGTTCTTC.

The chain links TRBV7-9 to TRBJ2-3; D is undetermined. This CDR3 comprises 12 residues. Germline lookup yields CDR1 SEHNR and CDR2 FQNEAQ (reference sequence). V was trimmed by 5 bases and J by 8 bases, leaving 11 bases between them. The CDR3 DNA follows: TGTGCCAGCAGCCTCGGAACTATTACGCAGTATTTT. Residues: CASSLGTITQYF.

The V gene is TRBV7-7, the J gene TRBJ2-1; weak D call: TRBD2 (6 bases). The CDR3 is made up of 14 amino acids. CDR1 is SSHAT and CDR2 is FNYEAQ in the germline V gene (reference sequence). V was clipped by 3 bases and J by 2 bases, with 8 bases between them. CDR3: CASSLAGTYNEQFF. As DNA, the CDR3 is TGTGCCAGCAGCTTGGCGGGAACCTACAATGAGCAGTTCTTC.

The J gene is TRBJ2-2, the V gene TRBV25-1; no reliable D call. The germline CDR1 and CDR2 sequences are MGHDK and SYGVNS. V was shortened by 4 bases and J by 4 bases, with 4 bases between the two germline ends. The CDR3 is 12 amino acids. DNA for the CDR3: TGTGCCAGCAGTGGTAGCACCGGGGAGCTGTTTTTT. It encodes CASSGSTGELFF.

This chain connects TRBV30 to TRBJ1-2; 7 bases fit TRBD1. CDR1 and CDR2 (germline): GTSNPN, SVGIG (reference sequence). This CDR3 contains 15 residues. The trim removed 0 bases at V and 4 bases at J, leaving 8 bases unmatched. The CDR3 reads CAWSVQVAGGYGYTF. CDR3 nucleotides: TGTGCCTGGAGTGTACAGGTAGCAGGGGGCTATGGCTACACCTTC.

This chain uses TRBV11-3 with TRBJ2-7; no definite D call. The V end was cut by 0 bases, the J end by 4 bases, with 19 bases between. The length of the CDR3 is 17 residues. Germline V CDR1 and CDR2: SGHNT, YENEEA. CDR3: CASSLDGSLAAIYEQYF. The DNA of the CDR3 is TGTGCCAGCAGCTTAGATGGTAGCTTGGCAGCAATTTACGAGCAGTACTTC.

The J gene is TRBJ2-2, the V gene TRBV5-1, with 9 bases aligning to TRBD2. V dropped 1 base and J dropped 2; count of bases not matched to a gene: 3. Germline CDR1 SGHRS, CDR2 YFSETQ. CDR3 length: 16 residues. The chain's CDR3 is CASSLSGGTNTGELFF. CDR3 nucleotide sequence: TGCGCCAGCAGCTTGAGCGGGGGGACAAACACCGGGGAGCTGTTTTTT.

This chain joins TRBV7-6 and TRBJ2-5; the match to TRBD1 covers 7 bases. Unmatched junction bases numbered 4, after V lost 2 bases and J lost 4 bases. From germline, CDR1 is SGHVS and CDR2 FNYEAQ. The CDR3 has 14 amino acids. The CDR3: CASSLSPGGETQYF. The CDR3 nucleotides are TGTGCCAGCAGCTTATCTCCAGGGGGAGAGACCCAGTACTTC.

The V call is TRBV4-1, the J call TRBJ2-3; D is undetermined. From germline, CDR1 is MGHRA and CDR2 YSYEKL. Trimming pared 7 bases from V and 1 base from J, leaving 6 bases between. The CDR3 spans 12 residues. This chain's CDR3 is CASTSGTDTQYF. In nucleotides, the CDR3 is TGCGCCAGCACCAGTGGCACAGATACGCAGTATTTT.

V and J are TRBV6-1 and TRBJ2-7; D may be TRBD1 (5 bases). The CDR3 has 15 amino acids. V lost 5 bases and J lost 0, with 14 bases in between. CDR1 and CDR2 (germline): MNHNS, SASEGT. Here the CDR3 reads CASSSLPGNSYEQYF. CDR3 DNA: TGTGCCAGCAGTTCCTTGCCAGGGAACTCCTACGAGCAGTACTTC.

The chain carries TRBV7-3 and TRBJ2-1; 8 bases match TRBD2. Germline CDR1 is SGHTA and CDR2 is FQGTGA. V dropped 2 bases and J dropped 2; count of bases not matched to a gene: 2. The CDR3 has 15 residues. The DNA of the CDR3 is TGTGCCAGCAGCTTAGCGGGGGGAACCTACAATGAGCAGTTCTTC. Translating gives CASSLAGGTYNEQFF.

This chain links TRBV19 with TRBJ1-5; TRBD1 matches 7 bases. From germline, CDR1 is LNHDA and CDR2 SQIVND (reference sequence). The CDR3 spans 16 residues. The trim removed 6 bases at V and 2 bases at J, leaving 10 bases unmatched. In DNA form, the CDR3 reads TGTGCCAGTAGAGAGCAGTACAGGGGTCGCAATCAGCCCCAGCATTTT. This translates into CASREQYRGRNQPQHF.

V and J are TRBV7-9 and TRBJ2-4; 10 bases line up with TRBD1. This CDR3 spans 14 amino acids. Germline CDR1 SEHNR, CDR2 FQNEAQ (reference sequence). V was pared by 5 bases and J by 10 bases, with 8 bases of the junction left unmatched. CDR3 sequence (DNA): TGTGCCAGCAGCCGACGACAGGGGGCAGGAATTCAGTACTTC. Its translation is CASSRRQGAGIQYF.